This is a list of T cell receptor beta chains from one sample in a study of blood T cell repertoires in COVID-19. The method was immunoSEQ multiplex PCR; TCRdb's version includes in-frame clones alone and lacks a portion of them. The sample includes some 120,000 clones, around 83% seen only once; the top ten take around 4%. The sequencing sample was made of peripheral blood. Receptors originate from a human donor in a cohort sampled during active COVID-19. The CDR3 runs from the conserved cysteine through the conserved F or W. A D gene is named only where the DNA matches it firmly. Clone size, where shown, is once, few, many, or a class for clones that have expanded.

CASRRAPKTETQYF TGTGCCAGCAGGCGGGCCCCCAAGACAGAGACCCAGTACTTC . TRBV7-2 . TRBJ2-5
CASSSFDEQFF TGTGCCAGCAGCTCCTTCGATGAGCAGTTCTTC . TRBV11-3 . TRBJ2-1
CASSLPGAGGETQYF TGTGCCAGCAGCCTACCGGGGGCAGGGGGCGAGACCCAGTACTTC TRBD1 TRBV5-4 once TRBJ2-5
CASTPSGQKRQYF TGTGCCAGTACCCCCTCGGGTCAGAAGAGGCAGTACTTC . TRBV19 . TRBJ2-4
CASSYSRGLNTDTQYF TGTGCCAGCAGTTACTCGAGAGGGCTCAACACAGATACGCAGTATTTT . TRBV6-6 once TRBJ2-3
CASSPGTGFTGELFF TGTGCCAGCAGTCCTGGGACAGGTTTCACCGGGGAGCTGTTTTTT TRBD1 TRBV6-5 once TRBJ2-2
CSASVPSHTDTQYF TGCAGTGCTAGTGTTCCGAGCCACACAGATACGCAGTATTTT . TRBV20-1 . TRBJ2-3
CASSQGLAGSYNEQFF TGCGCCAGCAGCCAGGGACTAGCGGGGTCCTACAATGAGCAGTTCTTC TRBD2 TRBV4-3 . TRBJ2-1
CASSLWGTYYEQYF TGTGCCAGCAGTTTATGGGGGACATACTACGAGCAGTACTTC . TRBV27 . TRBJ2-7
CASSLAGGLEAFF TGTGCCAGCAGCTTGGCCGGGGGGTTAGAAGCTTTCTTT . TRBV5-4 . TRBJ1-1
CASSQDGEDTQYF TGTGCCAGCAGCCAAGACGGGGAGGATACGCAGTATTTT . TRBV3-1/TRBV3-2 . TRBJ2-3
CASNAGLASREQFF TGTGCCAGCAACGCGGGACTAGCGTCGCGAGAGCAGTTCTTC TRBD2 TRBV2 . TRBJ2-1
CASSLTGANQPQHF TGTGCCAGCAGCCTGACAGGGGCCAATCAGCCCCAGCATTTT TRBD1 TRBV6-2/TRBV6-3 . TRBJ1-5
CASSQDGQGQANTGELFF TGCGCCAGCAGCCAAGATGGGCAGGGCCAAGCGAACACCGGGGAGCTGTTTTTT . TRBV4-1 . TRBJ2-2
CASSFGYQPQHF TGTGCCAGCAGCTTTGGCTATCAGCCCCAGCATTTT . TRBV5-6 . TRBJ1-5
CASSGQGYSGNTIYF TGCGCCAGCAGCGGACAGGGCTACTCTGGAAACACCATATATTTT TRBD1 TRBV5-1 . TRBJ1-3
CASRTTGGHSTDTQYF TGTGCCAGTAGGACGACGGGAGGACATAGCACAGATACGCAGTATTTT TRBD2 TRBV19 . TRBJ2-3
CASSTDRGNNEKLFF TGTGCCAGCAGTACTGACAGGGGGAATAATGAAAAACTGTTTTTT TRBD1 TRBV2 once TRBJ1-4
CASSRRTGAMNTEAFF TGTGCCAGCAGTCGGCGGACAGGGGCCATGAACACTGAAGCTTTCTTT TRBD1 TRBV27 . TRBJ1-1
CSASTGSNQPQHF TGCAGTGCTAGTACGGGAAGCAATCAGCCCCAGCATTTT . TRBV20-1 . TRBJ1-5
CASSLGTKQDYEQYF TGCGCCAGCAGCTTGGGGACCAAACAGGACTACGAGCAGTACTTC . TRBV5-1 . TRBJ2-7
CASSLRDRVTGELFF TGTGCCAGCAGCTTAAGAGACAGGGTAACCGGGGAGCTGTTTTTT TRBD1 TRBV7-3 . TRBJ2-2
CASSLLGTSDEQYF TGTGCCAGCAGCTTGTTGGGGACTAGCGACGAGCAGTACTTC TRBD2 TRBV5-6 . TRBJ2-7
CASSPRGVHGYTF TGTGCCAGCAGCCCACGGGGAGTCCATGGCTACACCTTC . TRBV7-8 few TRBJ1-2
CASSLAGWGQAMPGLGYTF TGCGCCAGCAGCTTGGCAGGGTGGGGACAGGCCATGCCGGGATTGGGCTACACCTTC TRBD1 TRBV5-1 once TRBJ1-2